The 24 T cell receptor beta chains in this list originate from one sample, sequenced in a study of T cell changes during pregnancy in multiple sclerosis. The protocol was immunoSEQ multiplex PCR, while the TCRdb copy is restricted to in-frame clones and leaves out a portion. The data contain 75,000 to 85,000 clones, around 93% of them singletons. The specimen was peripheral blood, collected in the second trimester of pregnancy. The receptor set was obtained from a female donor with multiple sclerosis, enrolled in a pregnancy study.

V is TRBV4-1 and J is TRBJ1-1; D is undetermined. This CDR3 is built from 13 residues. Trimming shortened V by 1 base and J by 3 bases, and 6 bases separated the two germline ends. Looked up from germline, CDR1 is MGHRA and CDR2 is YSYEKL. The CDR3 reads CASSQVEDTEAFF. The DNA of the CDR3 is TGCGCCAGCAGCCAAGTTGAGGACACTGAAGCTTTCTTT.

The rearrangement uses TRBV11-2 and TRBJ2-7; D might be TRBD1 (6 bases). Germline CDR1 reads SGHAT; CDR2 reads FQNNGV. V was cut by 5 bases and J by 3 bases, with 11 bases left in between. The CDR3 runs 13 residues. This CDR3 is CASSTGTIYEQYF. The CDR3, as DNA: TGTGCCAGCAGCACCGGGACAATCTACGAGCAGTACTTC.

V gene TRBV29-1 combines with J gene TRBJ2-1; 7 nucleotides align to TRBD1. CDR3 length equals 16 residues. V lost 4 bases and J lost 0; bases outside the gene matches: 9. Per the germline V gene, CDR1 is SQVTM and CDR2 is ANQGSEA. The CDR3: CSVVFGTESSYNEQFF. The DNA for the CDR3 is TGCAGCGTTGTATTTGGGACAGAAAGCTCCTACAATGAGCAGTTCTTC.

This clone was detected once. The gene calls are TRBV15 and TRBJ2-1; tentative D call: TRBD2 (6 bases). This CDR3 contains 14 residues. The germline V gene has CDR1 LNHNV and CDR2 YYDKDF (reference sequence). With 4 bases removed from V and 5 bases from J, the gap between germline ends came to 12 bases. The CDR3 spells CATSNERVDNEQFF. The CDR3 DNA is TGTGCCACCAGCAACGAGCGGGTGGACAATGAGCAGTTCTTC.

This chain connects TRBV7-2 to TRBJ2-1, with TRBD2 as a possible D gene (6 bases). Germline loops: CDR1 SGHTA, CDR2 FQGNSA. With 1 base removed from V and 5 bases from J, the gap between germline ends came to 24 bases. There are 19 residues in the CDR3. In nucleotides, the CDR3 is TGTGCCAGCAGCTTAGGGTGGGTGACCAGGAGGGGAGCGAACAATGAGCAGTTCTTC. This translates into CASSLGWVTRRGANNEQFF.

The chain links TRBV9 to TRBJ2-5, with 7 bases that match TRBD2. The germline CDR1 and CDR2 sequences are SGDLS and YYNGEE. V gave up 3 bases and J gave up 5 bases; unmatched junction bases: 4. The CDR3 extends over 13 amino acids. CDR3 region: CASSDWGGETQYF. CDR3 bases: TGTGCCAGCAGCGACTGGGGGGGTGAGACCCAGTACTTC. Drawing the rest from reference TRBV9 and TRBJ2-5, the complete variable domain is DSGVTQTPKHLITATGQRVTLRCSPRSGDLSVYWYQQSLDQGLQFLIQYYNGEERAKGNILERFSAQQFPDLHSELNLSSLELGDSALYFCASSDWGGETQYFGPGTRLLVL.

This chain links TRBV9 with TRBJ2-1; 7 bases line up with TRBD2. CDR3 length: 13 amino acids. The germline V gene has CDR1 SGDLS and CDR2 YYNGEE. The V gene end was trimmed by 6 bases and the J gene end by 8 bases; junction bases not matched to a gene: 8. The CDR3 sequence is CASTAEAGYEQFF. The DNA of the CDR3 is TGTGCCAGCACCGCGGAAGCGGGGTATGAGCAGTTCTTC. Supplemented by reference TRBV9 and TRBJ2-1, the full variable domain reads DSGVTQTPKHLITATGQRVTLRCSPRSGDLSVYWYQQSLDQGLQFLIQYYNGEERAKGNILERFSAQQFPDLHSELNLSSLELGDSALYFCASTAEAGYEQFFGPGTRLTVL.

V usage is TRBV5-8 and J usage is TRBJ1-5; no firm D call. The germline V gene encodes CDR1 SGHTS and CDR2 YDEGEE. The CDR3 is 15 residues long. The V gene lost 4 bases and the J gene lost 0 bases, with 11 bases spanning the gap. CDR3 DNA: TGTGCCAGCAGCCCCGCGCCTTATAGCAATCAGCCCCAGCATTTT. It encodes CASSPAPYSNQPQHF.

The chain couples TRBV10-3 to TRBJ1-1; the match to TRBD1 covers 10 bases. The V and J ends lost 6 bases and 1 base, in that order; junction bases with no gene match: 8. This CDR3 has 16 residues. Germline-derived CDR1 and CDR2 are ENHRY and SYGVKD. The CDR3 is CAIRPDRGMGNTEAFF. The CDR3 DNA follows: TGTGCCATCAGACCGGACAGGGGGATGGGGAACACTGAAGCTTTCTTT.

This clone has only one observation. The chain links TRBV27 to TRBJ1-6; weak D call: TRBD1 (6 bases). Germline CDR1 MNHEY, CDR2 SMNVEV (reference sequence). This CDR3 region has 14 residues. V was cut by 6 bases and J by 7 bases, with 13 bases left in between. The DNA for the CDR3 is TGTGCCAGCAGCCCGGCAGGGGCCAATTCACCCCTCCACTTT. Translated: CASSPAGANSPLHF.

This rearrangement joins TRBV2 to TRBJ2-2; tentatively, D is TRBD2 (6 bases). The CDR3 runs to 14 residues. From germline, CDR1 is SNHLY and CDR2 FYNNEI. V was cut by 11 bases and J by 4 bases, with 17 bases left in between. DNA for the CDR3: TGTGCCGCGGGGCGGGGTCGACCCACCGGGGAGCTGTTTTTT. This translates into CAAGRGRPTGELFF.

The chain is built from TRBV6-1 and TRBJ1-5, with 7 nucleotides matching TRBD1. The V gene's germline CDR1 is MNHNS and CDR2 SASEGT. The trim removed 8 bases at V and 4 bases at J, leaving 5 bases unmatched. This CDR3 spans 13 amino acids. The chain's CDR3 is CASEDRRNQPQHF. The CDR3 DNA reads TGTGCCAGCGAGGACAGGAGAAATCAGCCCCAGCATTTT.

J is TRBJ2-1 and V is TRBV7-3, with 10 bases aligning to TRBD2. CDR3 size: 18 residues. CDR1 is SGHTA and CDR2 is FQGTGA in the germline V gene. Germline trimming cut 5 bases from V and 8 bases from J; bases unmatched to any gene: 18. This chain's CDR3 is CASSPIGRIAGGWDEQFF. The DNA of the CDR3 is TGTGCCAGCAGCCCCATAGGGAGGATAGCGGGGGGCTGGGATGAGCAGTTCTTC.

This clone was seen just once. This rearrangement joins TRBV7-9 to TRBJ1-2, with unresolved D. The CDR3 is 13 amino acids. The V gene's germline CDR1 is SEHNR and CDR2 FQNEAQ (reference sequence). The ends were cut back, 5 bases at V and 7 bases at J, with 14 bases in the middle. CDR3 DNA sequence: TGTGCCAGCAGCCCTCCCGCACTCCCTGGCTACACCTTC. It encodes CASSPPALPGYTF.

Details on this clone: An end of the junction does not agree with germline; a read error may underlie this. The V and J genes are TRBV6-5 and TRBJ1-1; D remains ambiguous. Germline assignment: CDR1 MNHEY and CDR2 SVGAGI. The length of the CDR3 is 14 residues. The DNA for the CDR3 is TGTGCCAGCAGCTACTTTGGAGGGTACACTGAAGCTTTCTTT. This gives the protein CASSYFGGYTEAFF.

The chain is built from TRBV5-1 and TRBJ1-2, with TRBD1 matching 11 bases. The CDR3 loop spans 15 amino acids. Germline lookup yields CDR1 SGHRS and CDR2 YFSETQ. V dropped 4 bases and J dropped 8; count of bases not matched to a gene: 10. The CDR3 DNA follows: TGCGCCAGCAGCCGGGGACAGGGGGATATGGAAGGCTACACCTTC. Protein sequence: CASSRGQGDMEGYTF.

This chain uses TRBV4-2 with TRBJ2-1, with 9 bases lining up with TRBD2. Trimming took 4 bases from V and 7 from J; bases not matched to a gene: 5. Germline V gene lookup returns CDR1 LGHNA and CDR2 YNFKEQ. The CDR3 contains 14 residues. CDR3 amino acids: CASSPLAGVNEQFF. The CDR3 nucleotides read TGTGCCAGCAGCCCTTTAGCGGGGGTAAATGAGCAGTTCTTC.

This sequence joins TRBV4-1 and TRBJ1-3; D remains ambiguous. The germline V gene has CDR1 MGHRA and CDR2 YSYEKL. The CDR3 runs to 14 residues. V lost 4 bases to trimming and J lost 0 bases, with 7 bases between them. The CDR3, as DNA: TGCGCCAGCAGCCCCGGGGTCTCTGGAAACACCATATATTTT. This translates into CASSPGVSGNTIYF.

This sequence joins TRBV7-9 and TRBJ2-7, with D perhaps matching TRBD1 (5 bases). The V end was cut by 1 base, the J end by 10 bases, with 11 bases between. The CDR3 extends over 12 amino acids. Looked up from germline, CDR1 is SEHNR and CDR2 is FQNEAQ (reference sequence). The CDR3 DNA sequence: TGTGCCAGCAGCTTAGAGGGGTTCCACCAGTACTTC. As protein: CASSLEGFHQYF.

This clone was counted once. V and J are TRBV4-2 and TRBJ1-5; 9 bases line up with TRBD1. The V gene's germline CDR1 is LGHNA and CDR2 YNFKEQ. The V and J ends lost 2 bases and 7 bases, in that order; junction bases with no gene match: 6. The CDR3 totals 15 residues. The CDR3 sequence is CASSQSGQGNQPQHF. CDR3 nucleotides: TGTGCCAGCAGCCAAAGTGGACAGGGGAACCAGCCCCAGCATTTT.

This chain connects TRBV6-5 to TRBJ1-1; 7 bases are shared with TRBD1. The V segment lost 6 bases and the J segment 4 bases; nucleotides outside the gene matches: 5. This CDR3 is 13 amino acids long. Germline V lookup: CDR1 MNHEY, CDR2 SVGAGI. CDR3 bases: TGTGCCAGCAGCATATACAGGGGCACTGAAGCTTTCTTT. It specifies CASSIYRGTEAFF.

In nucleotides, the CDR3 is TGTGCCAGCAGTTTACGGTTCCAGCCCCAGCATTTT. Translation gives CASSLRFQPQHF. The chain is built from TRBV2 and TRBJ1-5; D ambiguous. The V gene's germline CDR1 is SNHLY and CDR2 FYNNEI. V gave up 5 bases and J gave up 7 bases, with 9 bases separating them. The CDR3 contains 12 residues.

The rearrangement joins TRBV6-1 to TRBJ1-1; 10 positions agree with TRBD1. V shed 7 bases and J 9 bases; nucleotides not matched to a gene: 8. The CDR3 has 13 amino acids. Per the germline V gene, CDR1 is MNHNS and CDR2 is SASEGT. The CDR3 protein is CASTLGQGDKAFF. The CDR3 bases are TGTGCCAGCACCCTCGGACAGGGGGATAAAGCTTTCTTT.

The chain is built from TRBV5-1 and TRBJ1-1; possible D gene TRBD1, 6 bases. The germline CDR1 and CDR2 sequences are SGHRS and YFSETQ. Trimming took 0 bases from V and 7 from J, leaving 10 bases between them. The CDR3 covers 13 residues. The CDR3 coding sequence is TGCGCCAGCAGCTTGGTCCCGGACAGTGAAGCTTTCTTT. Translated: CASSLVPDSEAFF.